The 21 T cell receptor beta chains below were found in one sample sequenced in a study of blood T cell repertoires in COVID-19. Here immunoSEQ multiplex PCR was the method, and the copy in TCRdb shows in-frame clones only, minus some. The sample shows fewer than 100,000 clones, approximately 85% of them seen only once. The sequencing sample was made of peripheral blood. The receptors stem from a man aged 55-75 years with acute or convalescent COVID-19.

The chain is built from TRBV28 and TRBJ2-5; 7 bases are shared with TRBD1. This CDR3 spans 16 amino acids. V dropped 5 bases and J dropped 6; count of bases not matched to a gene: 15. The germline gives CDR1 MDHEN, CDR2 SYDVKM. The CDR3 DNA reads TGTGCCAGCAGTCCTATTCAGCGAGGGGGCAGAAAGACCCAGTACTTC. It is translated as CASSPIQRGGRKTQYF.

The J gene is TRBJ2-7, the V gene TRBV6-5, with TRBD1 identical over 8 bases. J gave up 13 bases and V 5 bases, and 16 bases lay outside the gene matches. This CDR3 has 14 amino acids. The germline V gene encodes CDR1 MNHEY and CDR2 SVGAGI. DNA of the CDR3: TGTGCCAGCAGTAAGAAAGGACAGGGCGGAATTGGATACTTC. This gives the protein CASSKKGQGGIGYF.

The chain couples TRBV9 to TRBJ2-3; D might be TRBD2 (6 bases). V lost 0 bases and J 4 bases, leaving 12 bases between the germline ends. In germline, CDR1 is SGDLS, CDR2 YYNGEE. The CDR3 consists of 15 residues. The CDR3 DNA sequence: TGTGCCAGCAGCGTAGCTAGCGAGAGGTCAGATACGCAGTATTTT. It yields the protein CASSVASERSDTQYF.

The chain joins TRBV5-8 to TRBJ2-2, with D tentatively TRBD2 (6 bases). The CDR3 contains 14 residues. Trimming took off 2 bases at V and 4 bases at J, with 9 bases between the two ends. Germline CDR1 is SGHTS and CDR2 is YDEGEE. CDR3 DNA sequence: TGTGCCAGCAGCTTCGGGGGTCGCACCGGGGAGCTGTTTTTT. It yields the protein CASSFGGRTGELFF.

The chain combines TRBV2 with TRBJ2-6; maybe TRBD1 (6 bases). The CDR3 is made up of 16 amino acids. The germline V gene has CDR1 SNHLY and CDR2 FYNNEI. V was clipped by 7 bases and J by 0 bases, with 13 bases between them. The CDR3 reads CASTPYRASGANVLTF. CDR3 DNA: TGTGCCAGCACCCCCTACAGGGCCTCTGGGGCCAACGTCCTGACTTTC.

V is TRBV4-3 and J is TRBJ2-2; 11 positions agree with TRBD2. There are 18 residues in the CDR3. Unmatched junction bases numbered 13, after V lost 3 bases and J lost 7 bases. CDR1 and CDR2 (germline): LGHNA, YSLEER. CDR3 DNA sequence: TGCGCCAGCAGCCACTCCGGGGGTAGCGGGGGGGCGGTCGGGGAGCTGTTTTTT. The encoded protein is CASSHSGGSGGAVGELFF.

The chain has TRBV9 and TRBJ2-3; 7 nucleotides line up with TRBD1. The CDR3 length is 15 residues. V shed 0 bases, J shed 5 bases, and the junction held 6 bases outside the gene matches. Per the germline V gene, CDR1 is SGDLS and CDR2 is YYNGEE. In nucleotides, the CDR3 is TGTGCCAGCAGCGTAGAAGGGGGCACAAGAGATACGCAGTATTTT. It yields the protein CASSVEGGTRDTQYF.

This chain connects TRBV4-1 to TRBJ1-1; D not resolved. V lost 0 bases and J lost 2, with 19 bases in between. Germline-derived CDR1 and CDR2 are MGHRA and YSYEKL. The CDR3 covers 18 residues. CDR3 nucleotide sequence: TGCGCCAGCAGCCAAGAAGCAGTTGGTGACGCTAGAAACACTGAAGCTTTCTTT. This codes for CASSQEAVGDARNTEAFF.

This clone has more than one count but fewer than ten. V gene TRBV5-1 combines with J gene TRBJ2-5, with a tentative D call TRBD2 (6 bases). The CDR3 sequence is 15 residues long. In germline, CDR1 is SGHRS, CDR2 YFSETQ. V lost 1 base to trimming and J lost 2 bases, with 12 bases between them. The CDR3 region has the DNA TGCGCCAGCAGCTTGCGGGGGAGCGGTCAAGAGACCCAGTACTTC. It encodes CASSLRGSGQETQYF.

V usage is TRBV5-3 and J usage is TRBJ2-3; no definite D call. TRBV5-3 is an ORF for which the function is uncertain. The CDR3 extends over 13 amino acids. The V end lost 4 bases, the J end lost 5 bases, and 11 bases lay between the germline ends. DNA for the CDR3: TGTGCCAGAAGCCCTCCAACGGGAGATACGCAGTATTTT. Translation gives CARSPPTGDTQYF.

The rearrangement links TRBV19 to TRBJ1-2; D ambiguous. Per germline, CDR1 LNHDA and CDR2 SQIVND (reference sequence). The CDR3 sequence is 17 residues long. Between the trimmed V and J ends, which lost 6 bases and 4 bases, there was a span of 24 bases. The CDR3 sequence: CASSLGGLGRHSYGYTF. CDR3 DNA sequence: TGTGCCAGTAGCCTCGGCGGGCTCGGACGGCACTCCTATGGCTACACCTTC.

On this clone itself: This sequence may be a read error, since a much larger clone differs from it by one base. The CDR3 DNA follows: TGCGCCAGCAGCCCAGGACAGCTCTCTGGAAACACCATATATTTT. It codes for CASSPGQLSGNTIYF. This chain uses TRBV5-1 with TRBJ1-3, with D maybe TRBD1 (6 bases). Germline V CDR1 and CDR2: SGHRS, YFSETQ. CDR3 length: 15 amino acids. Trimming removed 4 bases from V and 0 bases from J, with 11 bases in between.

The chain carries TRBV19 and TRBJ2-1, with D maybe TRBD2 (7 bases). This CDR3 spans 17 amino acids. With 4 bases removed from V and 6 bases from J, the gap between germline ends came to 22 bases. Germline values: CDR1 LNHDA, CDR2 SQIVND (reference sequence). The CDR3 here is CASSKTFTSAGANEQFF. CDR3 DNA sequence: TGTGCCAGTAGTAAGACCTTTACTAGCGCGGGGGCCAATGAGCAGTTCTTC.

Here the CDR3 reads CASSLLGGYEQYF. In DNA, the CDR3 is TGTGCCAGCAGCTTGCTAGGCGGCTACGAGCAGTACTTC. This chain uses TRBV13 with TRBJ2-7; D gene uncertain. V was pared by 3 bases and J by 3 bases, with 9 bases between. Per the germline V gene, CDR1 is PRHDT and CDR2 is FYEKMQ (reference sequence). There are 13 residues in the CDR3.

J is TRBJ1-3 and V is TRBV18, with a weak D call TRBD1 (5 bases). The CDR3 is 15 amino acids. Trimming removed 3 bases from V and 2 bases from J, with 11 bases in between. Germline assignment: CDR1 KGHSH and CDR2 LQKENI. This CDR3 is CASSPDQQAGNTIYF. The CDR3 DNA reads TGTGCCAGCTCACCCGATCAACAGGCTGGAAACACCATATATTTT. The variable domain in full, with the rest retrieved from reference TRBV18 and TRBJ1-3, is NAGVMQNPRHLVRRRGQEARLRCSPMKGHSHVYWYRQLPEEGLKFMVYLQKENIIDESGMPKERFSAEFPKEGPSILRIQQVVRGDSAAYFCASSPDQQAGNTIYFGEGSWLTVV.

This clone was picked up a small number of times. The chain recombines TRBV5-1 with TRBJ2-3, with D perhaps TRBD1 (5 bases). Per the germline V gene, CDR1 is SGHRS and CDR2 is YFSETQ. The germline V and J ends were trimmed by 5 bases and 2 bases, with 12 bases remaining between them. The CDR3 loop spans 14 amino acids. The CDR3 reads CASRAGRFTDTQYF. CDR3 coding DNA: TGCGCCAGCAGGGCAGGGCGGTTCACAGATACGCAGTATTTT.

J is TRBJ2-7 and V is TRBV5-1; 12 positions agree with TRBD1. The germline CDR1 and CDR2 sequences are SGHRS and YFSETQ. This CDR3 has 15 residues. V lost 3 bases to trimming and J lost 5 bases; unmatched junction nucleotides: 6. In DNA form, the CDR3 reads TGCGCCAGCAGCTGGGGGGACAGGGGGCTCAACGAGCAGTACTTC. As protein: CASSWGDRGLNEQYF.

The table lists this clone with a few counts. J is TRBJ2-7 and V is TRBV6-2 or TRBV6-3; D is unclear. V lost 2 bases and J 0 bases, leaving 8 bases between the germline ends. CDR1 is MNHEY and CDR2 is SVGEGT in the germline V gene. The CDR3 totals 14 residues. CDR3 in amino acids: CASSYEPSSYEQYF. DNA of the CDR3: TGTGCCAGCAGTTACGAGCCTTCCTCCTACGAGCAGTACTTC.

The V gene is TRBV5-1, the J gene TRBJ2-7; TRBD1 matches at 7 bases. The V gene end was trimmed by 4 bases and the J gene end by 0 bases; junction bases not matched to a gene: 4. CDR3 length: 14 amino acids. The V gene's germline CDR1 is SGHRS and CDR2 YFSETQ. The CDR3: CASSLRQGSYEQYF. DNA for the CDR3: TGCGCCAGCAGCCTACGACAGGGCTCCTACGAGCAGTACTTC.

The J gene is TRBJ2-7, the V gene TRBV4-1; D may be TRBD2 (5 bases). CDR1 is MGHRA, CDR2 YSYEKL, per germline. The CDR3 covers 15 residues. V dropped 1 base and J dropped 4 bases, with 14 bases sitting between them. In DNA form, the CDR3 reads TGCGCCAGCAGCCAAGGGGCCGGTAGCGTTTACGAGCAGTACTTC. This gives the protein CASSQGAGSVYEQYF.

The CDR3 loop reads CASSLEGAHHYNEQFF. In DNA, the CDR3 is TGTGCCAGCAGCTTGGAGGGAGCGCACCATTACAATGAGCAGTTCTTC. The chain combines TRBV5-8 with TRBJ2-1, with TRBD2 as a possible D gene (5 bases). V lost 0 bases and J 4 bases, leaving 14 bases between the germline ends. The CDR3 has 16 amino acids. From germline, CDR1 is SGHTS and CDR2 YDEGEE.